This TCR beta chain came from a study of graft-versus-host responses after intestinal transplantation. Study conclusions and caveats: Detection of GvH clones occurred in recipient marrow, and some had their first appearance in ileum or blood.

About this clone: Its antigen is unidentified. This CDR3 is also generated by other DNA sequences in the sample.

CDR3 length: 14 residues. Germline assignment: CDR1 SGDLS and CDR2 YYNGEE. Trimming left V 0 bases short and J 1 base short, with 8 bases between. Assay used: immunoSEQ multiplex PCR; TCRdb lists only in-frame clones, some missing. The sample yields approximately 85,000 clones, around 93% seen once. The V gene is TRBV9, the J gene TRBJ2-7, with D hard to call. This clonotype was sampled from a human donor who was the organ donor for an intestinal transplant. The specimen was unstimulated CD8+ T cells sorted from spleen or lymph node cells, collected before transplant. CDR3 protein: CASSVGVGSYEQYF. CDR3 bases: TGTGCCAGCAGCGTAGGGGTCGGGTCCTACGAGCAGTACTTC.